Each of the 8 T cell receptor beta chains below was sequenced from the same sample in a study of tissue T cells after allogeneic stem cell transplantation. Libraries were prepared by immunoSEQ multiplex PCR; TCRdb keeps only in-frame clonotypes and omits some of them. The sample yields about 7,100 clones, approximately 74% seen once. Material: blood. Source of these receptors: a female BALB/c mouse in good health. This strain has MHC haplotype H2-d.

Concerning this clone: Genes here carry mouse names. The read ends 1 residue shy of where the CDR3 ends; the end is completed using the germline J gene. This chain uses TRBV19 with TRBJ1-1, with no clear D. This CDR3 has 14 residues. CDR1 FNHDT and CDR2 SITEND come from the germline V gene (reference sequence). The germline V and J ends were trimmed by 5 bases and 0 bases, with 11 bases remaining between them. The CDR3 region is CASRIYQSNTEVFF. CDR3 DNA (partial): TGTGCCAGCAGGATATATCAATCAAACACAGAAGTCTTC.

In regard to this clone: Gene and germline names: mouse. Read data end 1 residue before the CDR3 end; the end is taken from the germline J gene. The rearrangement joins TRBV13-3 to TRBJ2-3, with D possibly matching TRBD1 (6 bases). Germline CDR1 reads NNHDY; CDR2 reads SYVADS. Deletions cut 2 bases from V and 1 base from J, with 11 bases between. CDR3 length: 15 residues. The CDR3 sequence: CASSERGSGAETLYF. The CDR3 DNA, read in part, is TGTGCCAGCAGTGAGAGGGGGAGCGGTGCAGAAACGCTGTAT.

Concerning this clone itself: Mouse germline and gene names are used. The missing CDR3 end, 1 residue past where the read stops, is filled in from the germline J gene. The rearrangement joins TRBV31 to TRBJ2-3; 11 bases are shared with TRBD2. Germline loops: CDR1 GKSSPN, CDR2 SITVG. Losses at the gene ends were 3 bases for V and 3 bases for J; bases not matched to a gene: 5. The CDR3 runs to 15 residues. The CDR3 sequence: CAWSPNWGGAETLYF. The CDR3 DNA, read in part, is TGTGCCTGGAGCCCCAACTGGGGGGGCGCAGAAACGCTGTAT.

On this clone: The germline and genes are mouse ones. The covered CDR3 bases are TGTGCCAGCAGTATCACATCAGGCGGTGCAGAAACGCTGTAT. It translates to CASSITSGGAETLY. In full, the CDR3 reads CASSITSGGAETLYF. The chain uses TRBV19 and TRBJ2-3, with no clear D. The read comes to an end 1 residue before the CDR3 does, leaving the germline J gene to fill in the end. The ends were cut back, 2 bases at V and 1 base at J, with 11 bases in the middle. Germline-derived CDR1 and CDR2 are FNHDT and SITEND (reference sequence). The CDR3 has 15 amino acids.

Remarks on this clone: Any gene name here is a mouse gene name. The sequenced CDR3 bases are TGTGCCAGCAGCCAAGGAGTTTCCAACGAAAGATTATTT. It is translated as CASSQGVSNERLF. The CDR3 as a whole reads CASSQGVSNERLFF. V gene TRBV2 combines with J gene TRBJ1-4; unclear D gene. The sequence runs out 1 residue before the end of the CDR3; the remainder is reconstructed from the germline J gene. The CDR3 length is 14 residues. Germline CDR1 LGHNA, CDR2 YSYQKL. Trimming left V 1 base short and J 0 bases short, with 3 bases between.

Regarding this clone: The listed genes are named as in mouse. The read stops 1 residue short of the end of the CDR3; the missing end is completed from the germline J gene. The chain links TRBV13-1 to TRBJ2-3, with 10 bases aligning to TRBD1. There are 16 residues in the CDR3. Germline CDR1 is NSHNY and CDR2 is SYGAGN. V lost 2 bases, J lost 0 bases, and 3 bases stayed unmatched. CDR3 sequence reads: CASSDRDRGSAETLYF. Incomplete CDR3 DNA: TGTGCCAGCAGTGACCGGGACAGGGGTAGTGCAGAAACGCTGTAT.

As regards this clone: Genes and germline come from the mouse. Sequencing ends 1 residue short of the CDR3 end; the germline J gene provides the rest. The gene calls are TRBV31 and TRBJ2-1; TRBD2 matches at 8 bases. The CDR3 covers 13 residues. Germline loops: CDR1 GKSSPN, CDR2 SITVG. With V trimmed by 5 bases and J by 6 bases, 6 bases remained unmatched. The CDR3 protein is CAWVWGAGAEQFF. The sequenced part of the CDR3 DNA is TGTGCCTGGGTCTGGGGGGCGGGTGCTGAGCAGTTC.

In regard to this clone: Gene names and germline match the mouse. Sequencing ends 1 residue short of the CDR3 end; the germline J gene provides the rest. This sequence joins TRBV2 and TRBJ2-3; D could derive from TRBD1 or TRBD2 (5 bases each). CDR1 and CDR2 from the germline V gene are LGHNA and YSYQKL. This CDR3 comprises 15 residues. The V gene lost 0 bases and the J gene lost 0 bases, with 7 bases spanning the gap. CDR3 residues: CASSQDGDSAETLYF. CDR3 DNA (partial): TGTGCCAGCAGCCAAGATGGGGACAGTGCAGAAACGCTGTAT.